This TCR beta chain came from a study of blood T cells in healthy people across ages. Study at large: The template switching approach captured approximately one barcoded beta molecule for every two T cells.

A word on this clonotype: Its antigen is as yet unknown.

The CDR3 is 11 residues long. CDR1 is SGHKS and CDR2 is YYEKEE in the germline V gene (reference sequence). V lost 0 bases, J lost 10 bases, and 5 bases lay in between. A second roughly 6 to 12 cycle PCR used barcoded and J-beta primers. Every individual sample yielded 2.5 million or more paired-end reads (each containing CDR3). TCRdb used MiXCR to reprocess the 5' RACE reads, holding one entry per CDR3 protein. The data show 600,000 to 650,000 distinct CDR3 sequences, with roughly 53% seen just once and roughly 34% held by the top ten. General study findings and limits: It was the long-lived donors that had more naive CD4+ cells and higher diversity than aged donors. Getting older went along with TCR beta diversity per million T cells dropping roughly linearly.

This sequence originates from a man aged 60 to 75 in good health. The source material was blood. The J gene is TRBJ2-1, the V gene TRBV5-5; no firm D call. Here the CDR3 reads CASSLVQEQFF. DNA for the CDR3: TGTGCCAGCAGCTTGGTCCAGGAGCAGTTCTTC.